A selection of T cell receptor beta chains follows, all from one sample in a study of T cell responses to AZD1222 COVID-19 vaccine. Produced via immunoSEQ multiplex PCR; TCRdb's table is partial and in-frame only. The sample shows about 150,000 clones, more than 80% of them seen only once. The source material was peripheral blood, sampled 28 days after the second dose of the MenACWY control vaccine. These receptor sequences come from an adult who received the MenACWY meningococcal vaccine as a control. Each CDR3 is given with its conserved first and last residue. Fields, in order: CDR3 protein, CDR3 length, V gene, D gene. A D gene is named only where the DNA matches it firmly.

CAIQGANTGELFF | 13 | TRBV10-3 | TRBD1
CATSGQKNTEAFF | 13 | TRBV24-1 | NA
CASSLVFGTGELFF | 14 | TRBV7-2 | NA
CASSLGQGTNEKLFF | 15 | TRBV7-9 | TRBD1
CASSPSGGEGYEQYF | 15 | TRBV7-2 | TRBD2
CASSYMGTEAFF | 12 | TRBV6-5 | NA
CASSLSVDSPLHF | 13 | TRBV7-3 | NA
CASSYGLYNEQFF | 13 | TRBV19 | NA
CASSLTYSGAQFF | 13 | TRBV7-3 | TRBD2
CASSLVGSQETQYF | 14 | TRBV5-4 | NA
CASSLPGNQETQYF | 14 | TRBV28 | NA
CSATFAGGYTF | 11 | TRBV20-1 | NA
CASSLNWVYGYTF | 13 | TRBV12-3/TRBV12-4 | NA
CASGKGSTEAFF | 12 | TRBV12-5 | NA
CASSSSSGSSYEQYF | 15 | TRBV28 | TRBD2
CAWSVLTGSSPLHF | 14 | TRBV30 | NA
CASSPHRDLADTQYF | 15 | TRBV5-8 | NA
CAWSVLGNTIYF | 12 | TRBV30 | NA
CASSQALPSGDTDTQYF | 17 | TRBV4-3 | TRBD2
CASSLVVRADREQYF | 15 | TRBV5-6 | NA
CASSITTGQPHSLPYEQYF | 19 | TRBV19 | NA
CASSPKTGLPSYNEQFF | 17 | TRBV5-6 | TRBD1
CASSSPPRGALPQTQYF | 17 | TRBV7-9 | TRBD2
CASSLPQQGAYQPQHF | 16 | TRBV28 | TRBD1
CASSQAGLAGERDTQYF | 17 | TRBV3-1/TRBV3-2 | TRBD2
CASGQENTGELFF | 13 | TRBV12-5 | NA
CASSDGQGAGYEQYF | 15 | TRBV7-6 | TRBD1
CASEQGAGNQPQHF | 14 | TRBV2 | TRBD1
CASNAGDFGEQFF | 13 | TRBV28 | TRBD2
CASSPGSGQGASYEQYF | 17 | TRBV18 | TRBD1
CSGPGGGGEQFF | 12 | TRBV29-1 | NA
CASSELGGGYTF | 12 | TRBV2 | NA
CASSIQTPMGNSPLHF | 16 | TRBV19 | NA
CASGGTSVYNEQFF | 14 | TRBV19 | TRBD2
CASRDNLSPLHF | 12 | TRBV7-2 | NA
CASSIGGLAGGQETQYF | 17 | TRBV19 | TRBD2
CASSADPRGGAGANVLTF | 18 | TRBV9 | NA